This entry is about one TCR beta chain. The trim removed 5 bases at V and 7 bases at J, leaving 6 bases unmatched. CDR1 and CDR2 (germline): WNHNN, SYGVQD (reference sequence). This CDR3 comprises 13 residues. This sample was included in a study of shared clonotypes between healthy human individuals. On the study more broadly: Donor ages ranged 18 to 49 years: two women, a few men.

Measured with immunoSEQ multiplex PCR; TCRdb has only the in-frame clones, and not every one. The repertoire includes 1.5 million to 2.5 million clones, 85% to 95% of them detected once, and 0.9% to 1.5% sits in the top ten. Positive CCR7 selection of CD45RO-negative cells yielded the naive CD8 cells, and terminally differentiated effector memory CD45RA+ cells were excluded. The V call is TRBV10-1, the J call TRBJ2-7; TRBD1 matches at 9 bases. Sequenced input: naive CD8+ T cells sorted from blood. The clonotype originates from a man aged 18 to 30 in good health. This CDR3 is CASSRDRAREQYF. The CDR3 DNA follows: TGCGCCAGCAGTCGGGACAGGGCTAGAGAGCAGTACTTC.